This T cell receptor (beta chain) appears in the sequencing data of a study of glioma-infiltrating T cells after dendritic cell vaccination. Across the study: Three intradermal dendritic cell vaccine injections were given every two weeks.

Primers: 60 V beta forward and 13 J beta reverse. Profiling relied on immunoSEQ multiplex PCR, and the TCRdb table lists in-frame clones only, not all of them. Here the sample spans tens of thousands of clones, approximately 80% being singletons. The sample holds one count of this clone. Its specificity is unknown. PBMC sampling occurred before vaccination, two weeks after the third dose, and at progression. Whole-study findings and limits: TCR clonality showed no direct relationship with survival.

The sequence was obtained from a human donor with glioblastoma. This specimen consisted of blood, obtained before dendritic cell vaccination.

CDR3 DNA sequence: TGCGCCAGCAGCTTGGCCACAGGGGCCCAAGGGGAGCTGTTTTTT. Its translation is CASSLATGAQGELFF. The chain joins TRBV5-1 to TRBJ2-2, with 7 bases fitting TRBD1. Germline CDR1 and CDR2: SGHRS and YFSETQ. After removal of 0 bases from V and 8 bases from J, the junction contained 7 bases not matched to a gene. The CDR3 sequence is 15 residues long.